The T cell receptor (beta chain) described here comes from a study of shared clonotypes between healthy human individuals. At the level of the study: Per donor, three plates held CD4 naive cells, three held CD4 memory, two held CD8 naive and one held CD8 memory.

The CDR3 consists of 15 residues. Germline assignment: CDR1 SGHVS and CDR2 FNYEAQ. Unmatched junction bases numbered 7, after V lost 2 bases and J lost 5 bases. Deep was the level at which the assay was run. Authors' data handling: ImmunoSEQ sequences covered only the junction and lacked quality scores; filtering therefore differed. The assay was immunoSEQ multiplex PCR, and TCRdb's table has in-frame clones only and misses some. The DNA was the basis for D and trimming; V, J and clone size are from that table. The sample lists roughly 1,100,000 clones, about 75% occurring once. This TCR came from a man between 18 and 29 years old in good health. This rearrangement joins TRBV7-6 to TRBJ2-5; 8 bases align to TRBD2. Input material: memory CD4+ T cells sorted from blood. Subset described: CD45RA-negative fraction. CDR3 sequence: CASSLIAGRGETQYF. CDR3 DNA sequence: TGTGCCAGCAGCTTAATAGCGGGAAGGGGGGAGACCCAGTACTTC.